These 2 T cell receptor beta chains came from one sample sequenced in a study of blood T cell repertoires in COVID-19. The data were produced by immunoSEQ multiplex PCR, yet TCRdb's version contains in-frame clones alone and is incomplete. The sample consists of over 75,000 clones, about 88% of them appearing once. The specimen was peripheral blood. Receptors were obtained from a woman older than 75 with acute or convalescent COVID-19.

This clone came up once. This sequence joins TRBV9 and TRBJ2-6; D is undetermined. V lost 4 bases and J 0 bases, leaving 2 bases between the germline ends. This CDR3 contains 13 residues. Germline V gene lookup returns CDR1 SGDLS and CDR2 YYNGEE. CDR3 DNA: TGTGCCAGCAGCCGCTCTGGGGCCAACGTCCTGACTTTC. Encoded protein: CASSRSGANVLTF.

V is TRBV28 and J is TRBJ1-1; tentatively, D is TRBD1 (6 bases). CDR3 size: 12 residues. Germline CDR1 MDHEN, CDR2 SYDVKM. Deletions cut 3 bases from V and 8 bases from J, with 10 bases between. CDR3 DNA sequence: TGTGCCAGCAGTTTGATGGGGGCCGAAGCTTTCTTT. Amino acid sequence: CASSLMGAEAFF.